This is a list of T cell receptor beta chains from one sample in a study of CD8+ T cells in alopecia areata. Measured with immunoSEQ multiplex PCR; TCRdb has only the in-frame clones, and not every one. The table shows about 260,000 clones, with over 45% occurring only once. Sequences were derived from CD4+ T cells sorted from blood, sampled around week 54, from a patient treated with tofacitinib. All receptors derive from a human donor with alopecia areata. Both conserved end residues are part of each CDR3. The D gene is left open where the match is weak. Where a row states a size, it is once, few, many or the class of an expanded clone; other rows omit it.

j_gene: TRBJ1-2; abundance: few; v_gene: TRBV5-1; d_gene: NA; CDR3nt: TGCGCCAGCAGCGCCAACAGCAACGGCTACACCTTC; CDR3aa: CASSANSNGYTF
j_gene: TRBJ2-3; abundance: NA; v_gene: TRBV25-1; d_gene: TRBD2; CDR3nt: TGTGCCAGCAGTGAATCGGCGGGGGGGCCTATAACGCAGTATTTT; CDR3aa: CASSESAGGPITQYF
j_gene: TRBJ1-2; abundance: NA; v_gene: TRBV15; d_gene: NA; CDR3nt: TGTGCCACCAGCAGAGCGGGGAATAACTATGGCTACACCTTC; CDR3aa: CATSRAGNNYGYTF
j_gene: TRBJ2-3; abundance: few; v_gene: TRBV5-1; d_gene: TRBD2; CDR3nt: TGCGCCAGCAGCTTGGCGCGGGGGGGCCTCGATACGCAGTATTTT; CDR3aa: CASSLARGGLDTQYF
j_gene: TRBJ1-6; abundance: few; v_gene: TRBV6-6; d_gene: NA; CDR3nt: TGTGCCAGCAGTTCCCCGGGGCAGGGCACTTCACCCCTCCACTTT; CDR3aa: CASSSPGQGTSPLHF
j_gene: TRBJ1-4; abundance: NA; v_gene: TRBV30; d_gene: NA; CDR3nt: TGTGCCTGGACTATTGAGGATGAAAAACTGTTTTTT; CDR3aa: CAWTIEDEKLFF
j_gene: TRBJ2-7; abundance: NA; v_gene: TRBV30; d_gene: NA; CDR3nt: TGTGCCTGTGTTTATTCCGGGACGTCCAACGAGCAGTACTTC; CDR3aa: CACVYSGTSNEQYF
j_gene: TRBJ1-2; abundance: NA; v_gene: TRBV30; d_gene: NA; CDR3nt: TGTGCCTGGAGCGCGGATATCGCAGGGCATGGCTACACCTTC; CDR3aa: CAWSADIAGHGYTF
j_gene: TRBJ1-6; abundance: NA; v_gene: TRBV7-9; d_gene: NA; CDR3nt: TGTGCCAGCAGCCCTCCTCGCCAGTCCAGTTATAATTCACCCCTCCACTTT; CDR3aa: CASSPPRQSSYNSPLHF
j_gene: TRBJ2-1; abundance: few; v_gene: TRBV5-1; d_gene: TRBD2; CDR3nt: TGCGCCAGCAGCTTGGTACCTAGCGGGACATCCTACAATGAGCAGTTCTTC; CDR3aa: CASSLVPSGTSYNEQFF
j_gene: TRBJ2-7; abundance: NA; v_gene: TRBV10-3; d_gene: TRBD1; CDR3nt: TGTGCCATCAGTGAACAAGACAGGGCCAACGAGCAGTACTTC; CDR3aa: CAISEQDRANEQYF
j_gene: TRBJ2-7; abundance: NA; v_gene: TRBV11-2; d_gene: NA; CDR3nt: TGTGCCAGCAGCTTAGCTTCCCCCGGGGCCATTGACTACGAGCAGTACTTC; CDR3aa: CASSLASPGAIDYEQYF
j_gene: TRBJ1-2; abundance: NA; v_gene: TRBV6-1; d_gene: NA; CDR3nt: TGTGCCAGCAGTGTGGGGTCCCAGGGACGTGGCTACACCTTC; CDR3aa: CASSVGSQGRGYTF
j_gene: TRBJ1-3; abundance: NA; v_gene: TRBV5-6; d_gene: NA; CDR3nt: TGTGCCAGCAGCTTTGGAAACACCATATATTTT; CDR3aa: CASSFGNTIYF
j_gene: TRBJ1-2; abundance: NA; v_gene: TRBV29-1; d_gene: NA; CDR3nt: TGCAGCGCATACTGGGCCTATGGCTACACCTTC; CDR3aa: CSAYWAYGYTF
j_gene: TRBJ2-5; abundance: NA; v_gene: TRBV7-8; d_gene: NA; CDR3nt: TGTGCCAGCACCCGAGGAGAGACCCAGTACTTC; CDR3aa: CASTRGETQYF
j_gene: TRBJ2-7; abundance: NA; v_gene: TRBV7-8; d_gene: NA; CDR3nt: TGTGCCAGCAGTCGACCTCTCTCCTACGAGCAGTACTTC; CDR3aa: CASSRPLSYEQYF
j_gene: TRBJ2-7; abundance: few; v_gene: TRBV29-1; d_gene: NA; CDR3nt: TGCAGCGTGTCCGGAGCACTCTACGAGCAGTACTTC; CDR3aa: CSVSGALYEQYF
j_gene: TRBJ2-7; abundance: NA; v_gene: TRBV5-1; d_gene: NA; CDR3nt: TGCGCCAGCAGCTTGGTTCCGGGTTCCCCTATCGAGCAGTACTTC; CDR3aa: CASSLVPGSPIEQYF
j_gene: TRBJ1-1; abundance: NA; v_gene: TRBV18; d_gene: NA; CDR3nt: TGTGCCAGCTCAGAGCAGGCCGAAGCTTTCTTT; CDR3aa: CASSEQAEAFF
j_gene: TRBJ1-5; abundance: NA; v_gene: TRBV2; d_gene: NA; CDR3nt: TGTGCCAGCAGTGGAGGGACCCCTCTGGCCCAGCATTTT; CDR3aa: CASSGGTPLAQHF
j_gene: TRBJ1-2; abundance: few; v_gene: TRBV5-1; d_gene: TRBD1; CDR3nt: TGCGCCAGCAGCGTGGGACAGGGAAGTACCTATGGCTACACCTTC; CDR3aa: CASSVGQGSTYGYTF
j_gene: TRBJ2-3; abundance: NA; v_gene: TRBV7-2; d_gene: NA; CDR3nt: TGTGCCAGCAGCCCCTACGCAGATACGCAGTATTTT; CDR3aa: CASSPYADTQYF
j_gene: TRBJ1-1; abundance: NA; v_gene: TRBV11-3; d_gene: NA; CDR3nt: TGTGCCAGCAGCCCCGACCGATACACTGAAGCTTTCTTT; CDR3aa: CASSPDRYTEAFF
j_gene: TRBJ1-5; abundance: NA; v_gene: TRBV2; d_gene: NA; CDR3nt: TGTGCCAGCAGTGATGAGCGCTCCGGGCCCCAGCATTTT; CDR3aa: CASSDERSGPQHF
j_gene: TRBJ1-3; abundance: NA; v_gene: TRBV9; d_gene: NA; CDR3nt: TGTGCCAGCAGCGCCCTTCTCGGAGACACCATATATTTT; CDR3aa: CASSALLGDTIYF
j_gene: TRBJ2-7; abundance: NA; v_gene: TRBV7-2; d_gene: NA; CDR3nt: TGTGCCAGCAGCTTAGCGGGACCCGAGACTTACGAGCAGTACTTC; CDR3aa: CASSLAGPETYEQYF
j_gene: TRBJ2-1; abundance: few; v_gene: TRBV11-3; d_gene: NA; CDR3nt: TGTGCCAGCAGCTTAGTGGAGTCGGGTGAGCAGTTCTTC; CDR3aa: CASSLVESGEQFF
j_gene: TRBJ1-2; abundance: NA; v_gene: TRBV27; d_gene: TRBD1; CDR3nt: TGTGCCAGCAGTACATACGTCGATCGGACAGGGCTTAACTATGGCTACACCTTC; CDR3aa: CASSTYVDRTGLNYGYTF
j_gene: TRBJ1-6; abundance: NA; v_gene: TRBV9; d_gene: NA; CDR3nt: TGTGCCAGCGGCAGGAGGTATAATTCACCCCTCCACTTT; CDR3aa: CASGRRYNSPLHF
j_gene: TRBJ1-2; abundance: NA; v_gene: TRBV30; d_gene: NA; CDR3nt: TGTGCCTGGAGTTCGGGGAAATACACCTTC; CDR3aa: CAWSSGKYTF
j_gene: TRBJ2-1; abundance: NA; v_gene: TRBV5-1; d_gene: NA; CDR3nt: TGCGCCAGCAGCCGTTCGGCAGATGTTTCAACGAATGAGCAGTTCTTC; CDR3aa: CASSRSADVSTNEQFF
j_gene: TRBJ1-1; abundance: few; v_gene: TRBV4-2; d_gene: NA; CDR3nt: TGTGCCAGCTCGGAGGGAGGGTTGAACACTGAAGCTTTCTTT; CDR3aa: CASSEGGLNTEAFF
j_gene: TRBJ2-1; abundance: NA; v_gene: TRBV27; d_gene: NA; CDR3nt: TGTGCCAGCAGTTTATCCGGGACCACAAATAAGGGGTTCTTC; CDR3aa: CASSLSGTTNKGFF
j_gene: TRBJ1-6; abundance: few; v_gene: TRBV6-5; d_gene: TRBD1; CDR3nt: TGTGCCAGCAGGATGACAGGGGTTTCACCCCTCCACTTT; CDR3aa: CASRMTGVSPLHF
j_gene: TRBJ1-4; abundance: NA; v_gene: TRBV4-2; d_gene: TRBD1; CDR3nt: TGTGCCAGCAGCCAGGGACAGGGGAACCAGAATGAAAAACTGTTTTTT; CDR3aa: CASSQGQGNQNEKLFF
j_gene: TRBJ1-6; abundance: NA; v_gene: TRBV30; d_gene: NA; CDR3nt: TGTGCCTGGACCTCCCTGGGAGTTGTATATAATTCACCCCTCCACTTT; CDR3aa: CAWTSLGVVYNSPLHF
j_gene: TRBJ2-5; abundance: NA; v_gene: TRBV7-2; d_gene: TRBD2; CDR3nt: TGTGCCAGCAGAAGACTAGCGGGGTCCCAAGAGACCCAGTACTTC; CDR3aa: CASRRLAGSQETQYF
j_gene: TRBJ1-5; abundance: NA; v_gene: TRBV4-3; d_gene: TRBD1; CDR3nt: TGCGCCAGCACCCCCAGTCCAGGGGGCGACCAGCCCCAGCATTTT; CDR3aa: CASTPSPGGDQPQHF
j_gene: TRBJ2-3; abundance: NA; v_gene: TRBV19; d_gene: NA; CDR3nt: TGTGCCAGTAGCCCCCTAGGGAGTGGCAGGGGCACAGATACGCAGTATTTT; CDR3aa: CASSPLGSGRGTDTQYF
j_gene: TRBJ2-5; abundance: NA; v_gene: TRBV9; d_gene: TRBD2; CDR3nt: TGTGCCAGCAATGGCGGGGGTGGCGGGGAGACCCAGTACTTC; CDR3aa: CASNGGGGGETQYF
j_gene: TRBJ1-2; abundance: NA; v_gene: TRBV9; d_gene: TRBD1; CDR3nt: TGTGCCAGCAGCGAGGGGACAGGGTCTGTCTATGGCTACACCTTC; CDR3aa: CASSEGTGSVYGYTF
j_gene: TRBJ2-5; abundance: NA; v_gene: TRBV29-1; d_gene: NA; CDR3nt: TGCAGCGTTGCCCCAGGACAGCAAGAGACCCAGTACTTC; CDR3aa: CSVAPGQQETQYF
j_gene: TRBJ2-2; abundance: NA; v_gene: TRBV11-2; d_gene: NA; CDR3nt: TGTGCCAGCAGCTTGGCAGGGAAGGACACCGGGGAGCTGTTTTTT; CDR3aa: CASSLAGKDTGELFF
j_gene: TRBJ1-1; abundance: few; v_gene: TRBV30; d_gene: NA; CDR3nt: TGTGCCTGGAGGCAGACTGAAGCTTTCTTT; CDR3aa: CAWRQTEAFF
j_gene: TRBJ2-6; abundance: NA; v_gene: TRBV7-9; d_gene: NA; CDR3nt: TGTGCCAGCAGCCTAAGGGCCAACGTCCTGACTTTC; CDR3aa: CASSLRANVLTF
j_gene: TRBJ1-5; abundance: NA; v_gene: TRBV5-1; d_gene: NA; CDR3nt: TGCGCCAGCAGCGCGGACGGCCACAATCAGCCCCAGCATTTT; CDR3aa: CASSADGHNQPQHF
j_gene: TRBJ1-5; abundance: NA; v_gene: TRBV6-1; d_gene: NA; CDR3nt: TGTGCCAGCAGCCGGGTGCAGGGCAATCAGCCCCAGCATTTT; CDR3aa: CASSRVQGNQPQHF
j_gene: TRBJ2-7; abundance: NA; v_gene: TRBV29-1; d_gene: NA; CDR3nt: TGCAGCGTTCTACTACACCACGAGCAGTACTTC; CDR3aa: CSVLLHHEQYF
j_gene: TRBJ2-6; abundance: NA; v_gene: TRBV14; d_gene: NA; CDR3nt: TGTGCCAGCAGCAATCGGCCAGGGAAGAGCTCTGGGGCCAACGTCCTGACTTTC; CDR3aa: CASSNRPGKSSGANVLTF
j_gene: TRBJ2-6; abundance: NA; v_gene: TRBV14; d_gene: NA; CDR3nt: TGTGCCAGCAGCCCAAGACCGGGACAAGACTCTGGGGCCAACGTCCTGACTTTC; CDR3aa: CASSPRPGQDSGANVLTF
j_gene: TRBJ1-2; abundance: NA; v_gene: TRBV29-1; d_gene: NA; CDR3nt: TGCAGCGTTGGCTCGATAAGCCCCTACACCTTC; CDR3aa: CSVGSISPYTF